Below, 31 T cell receptor beta chains from the same sample are listed, as sequenced in a study of shared clonotypes between healthy human individuals. TCRdb keeps only in-frame clones here, not all; method: immunoSEQ multiplex PCR. The data show 2 million to 3 million clones, more than 80% seen once. The sequencing input was naive CD4+ T cells sorted from blood. Specified subset: CD45RA+ positively selected. Receptors originate from a man younger than 30 in good health.

The V and J genes are TRBV11-3 and TRBJ1-6, with a possible D match to TRBD1 (5 bases). Per germline, CDR1 SGHNT and CDR2 YENEEA. CDR3 length: 13 amino acids. Trimming left V 5 bases short and J 7 bases short, with 9 bases between. CDR3 nucleotides: TGTGCCAGCAGCACGGGGCTCAATTCACCCCTCCACTTT. Translating gives CASSTGLNSPLHF.

This chain joins TRBV10-3 and TRBJ2-6; the D is unclear. The CDR3 contains 12 residues. Germline values: CDR1 ENHRY, CDR2 SYGVKD. V was clipped by 3 bases and J by 4 bases, with 1 base between them. The CDR3 bases are TGTGCCATCAGTGAAGGGGCCAACGTCCTGACTTTC. This sequence encodes CAISEGANVLTF.

This chain's CDR3 is CASSPLGTGDSSGNTIYF. In DNA form, the CDR3 reads TGTGCCAGCTCACCACTGGGGACAGGAGACTCCTCTGGAAACACCATATATTTT. This chain links TRBV18 with TRBJ1-3; 8 bases map to TRBD1. There are 18 residues in the CDR3. After removal of 1 base from V and 0 bases from J, the junction contained 8 bases not matched to a gene. The germline CDR1 and CDR2 sequences are KGHSH and LQKENI.

J is TRBJ2-3 and V is TRBV18; 9 bases map to TRBD2. The CDR3 has 19 residues. V shed 1 base and J 1 base; nucleotides not matched to a gene: 12. Germline loops: CDR1 KGHSH, CDR2 LQKENI. The CDR3 region is CASSPRLAGNLVGTDTQYF. In nucleotides, the CDR3 is TGTGCCAGCTCACCACGGCTAGCGGGGAATCTGGTTGGCACAGATACGCAGTATTTT. Looking up the rest from reference TRBV18 and TRBJ2-3 gives the full variable domain: NAGVMQNPRHLVRRRGQEARLRCSPMKGHSHVYWYRQLPEEGLKFMVYLQKENIIDESGMPKERFSAEFPKEGPSILRIQQVVRGDSAAYFCASSPRLAGNLVGTDTQYFGPGTRLTVL.

The CDR3 region is CASSPGGRGGTGELFF. The CDR3 DNA is TGTGCCAGCAGCCCGGGGGGCAGGGGAGGTACCGGGGAGCTGTTTTTT. The V gene is TRBV5-4, the J gene TRBJ2-2, with a possible D match to TRBD2 (7 bases). Per germline, CDR1 SGHNT and CDR2 YYREEE (reference sequence). The CDR3 spans 16 residues. V lost 4 bases to trimming and J lost 5 bases, with 18 bases between them.

CDR3 protein: CASRGKVLADTQYF. The CDR3 DNA sequence: TGTGCCAGCAGGGGGAAGGTTCTTGCAGATACGCAGTATTTT. This rearrangement joins TRBV2 to TRBJ2-3; D is undetermined. The CDR3 loop spans 14 amino acids. The germline V and J ends were trimmed by 6 bases and 4 bases, with 14 bases remaining between them. The germline V gene has CDR1 SNHLY and CDR2 FYNNEI.

The chain couples TRBV6-1 to TRBJ2-7; 9 bases are shared with TRBD1. The CDR3 runs 12 residues. The germline gives CDR1 MNHNS, CDR2 SASEGT. The V gene end was trimmed by 8 bases and the J gene end by 6 bases; junction bases not matched to a gene: 5. This CDR3 reads CASRDRVAEQYF. CDR3 sequence (DNA): TGTGCCAGCCGGGACAGGGTGGCCGAGCAGTACTTC.

Worth noting for this clone: The sample holds other DNA sequences that translate to the same CDR3. The CDR3 sequence is CASSLGQGNEQFF. DNA for the CDR3: TGCGCCAGCAGCTTAGGACAGGGGAATGAGCAGTTCTTC. The chain has TRBV5-1 and TRBJ2-1; 9 nucleotides agree with TRBD1. Germline loops: CDR1 SGHRS, CDR2 YFSETQ. The CDR3 spans 13 residues. V gave up 2 bases and J gave up 7 bases; unmatched junction bases: 1. The whole variable domain, remainder taken from reference TRBV5-1 and TRBJ2-1, is KAGVTQTPRYLIKTRGQQVTLSCSPISGHRSVSWYQQTPGQGLQFLFEYFSETQRNKGNFPGRFSGRQFSNSRSEMNVSTLELGDSALYLCASSLGQGNEQFFGPGTRLTVL.

This chain connects TRBV11-2 to TRBJ2-5, with 12 bases lining up with TRBD2. The CDR3 spans 14 residues. In germline, CDR1 is SGHAT, CDR2 FQNNGV. V lost 3 bases to trimming and J lost 5 bases; unmatched junction nucleotides: 1. The CDR3 DNA is TGTGCCAGCAGCTTCCTAGCGGGAGGGGAGACCCAGTACTTC. It yields the protein CASSFLAGGETQYF. The full variable domain, completed using reference TRBV11-2 and TRBJ2-5, is EAGVAQSPRYKIIEKRQSVAFWCNPISGHATLYWYQQILGQGPKLLIQFQNNGVVDDSQLPKDRFSAERLKGVDSTLKIQPAKLEDSAVYLCASSFLAGGETQYFGPGTRLLVL.

The chain combines TRBV5-1 with TRBJ2-7, with TRBD2 identical over 8 bases. The CDR3 spans 17 residues. With 1 base clipped from V and 0 bases from J, the junction kept 9 bases outside the gene matches. The germline V gene encodes CDR1 SGHRS and CDR2 YFSETQ. The CDR3 bases are TGCGCCAGCAGCTTGTATGCGGGGGGCCCCAGCTCCTACGAGCAGTACTTC. This gives the protein CASSLYAGGPSSYEQYF.

This chain joins TRBV12-5 and TRBJ1-1, with D perhaps matching TRBD1 (6 bases). The CDR3 runs 21 residues. CDR1 LGHNT and CDR2 FRNRAP come from the germline V gene. Trimming took 3 bases from V and 4 from J, leaving 33 bases between them. This CDR3 is CASGFGILGTQGRGLSTEAFF. The CDR3 DNA is TGTGCTAGTGGTTTTGGGATTCTCGGGACTCAGGGGAGGGGATTGAGCACTGAAGCTTTCTTT.

The CDR3 DNA reads TGTGCCAGCAGCTTAGGACTAGCGGGAGGAGCCTACGAGCAGTACTTC. It codes for CASSLGLAGGAYEQYF. This chain links TRBV13 with TRBJ2-5, with TRBD2 matching 12 bases. The J call is uncertain, as TRBJ2-7 better fits the DNA end. Germline CDR1 reads PRHDT; CDR2 reads FYEKMQ (reference sequence). The CDR3 is made up of 16 amino acids.

This clone was counted once. The chain is built from TRBV6-1 and TRBJ2-3, with 9 bases that match TRBD1. The germline V gene has CDR1 MNHNS and CDR2 SASEGT. The CDR3 length is 14 residues. With 8 bases clipped from V and 4 bases from J, the junction kept 7 bases outside the gene matches. In nucleotides, the CDR3 is TGTGCCAGCTTGGGGACAGGGATGTCAGATACGCAGTATTTT. This gives the protein CASLGTGMSDTQYF.

The CDR3 DNA sequence: TGTGCCAGCAGTAAGGGACAGGTGAACTACGAGCAGTACTTC. This gives the protein CASSKGQVNYEQYF. The J gene is TRBJ2-7, the V gene TRBV6-1; 8 nucleotides agree with TRBD1. The germline CDR1 and CDR2 sequences are MNHNS and SASEGT. V lost 5 bases to trimming and J lost 3 bases; unmatched junction nucleotides: 6. This CDR3 is 14 amino acids long.

The rearrangement links TRBV9 to TRBJ1-4; maybe TRBD1 (6 bases). The CDR3 loop spans 15 amino acids. Looked up from germline, CDR1 is SGDLS and CDR2 is YYNGEE. The ends were cut back, 0 bases at V and 5 bases at J, with 11 bases in the middle. In DNA form, the CDR3 reads TGTGCCAGCAGCGTAGACAGGGAGGTGAATGAAAAACTGTTTTTT. Protein: CASSVDREVNEKLFF.

CDR3 coding DNA: TGCGCCAGTGGGTCGGGCGGCTCCTATAATTCACCCCTCCACTTT. Residues: CASGSGGSYNSPLHF. The V gene is TRBV10-2, the J gene TRBJ1-6; D remains unclear. The CDR3 consists of 15 residues. Germline CDR1 is WSHSY and CDR2 is SAAADI. Between the trimmed V and J ends, which lost 9 bases and 0 bases, there was a span of 12 bases.

The chain is built from TRBV5-6 and TRBJ2-7, with 14 positions matching TRBD2. With V trimmed by 3 bases and J by 4 bases, 9 bases remained unmatched. Germline assignment: CDR1 SGHDT and CDR2 YYEEEE. The CDR3 loop spans 17 amino acids. DNA of the CDR3: TGTGCCAGCAGCTACTACTACGGGACTAGCGGGAGATACGAGCAGTACTTC. Protein sequence: CASSYYYGTSGRYEQYF.

Concerning this clone: Other DNA sequences in the sample encode the same CDR3. The chain employs TRBV18 and TRBJ2-7; a possible D gene is TRBD1 (6 bases). CDR3 length equals 14 residues. Germline-derived CDR1 and CDR2 are KGHSH and LQKENI. The V and J ends lost 3 bases and 0 bases respectively, with 9 bases between them. The CDR3 nucleotides read TGTGCCAGCTCACCGGGACAAACCTCCTACGAGCAGTACTTC. Its translation: CASSPGQTSYEQYF.

This sequence joins TRBV9 and TRBJ2-3; 8 positions agree with TRBD2. The CDR3 is made up of 15 amino acids. With 4 bases clipped from V and 7 bases from J, the junction kept 11 bases outside the gene matches. CDR1 SGDLS and CDR2 YYNGEE come from the germline V gene. The CDR3 DNA reads TGTGCCAGCAGCCGGGAGCGGGGGTGGGAAAATACGCAGTATTTT. Residues: CASSRERGWENTQYF.

The V gene is TRBV28, the J gene TRBJ1-1, with D unclear. Germline loops: CDR1 MDHEN, CDR2 SYDVKM. The CDR3 is 11 amino acids. Trimming cost V 7 bases and J 6 bases, with 9 bases left between them. In nucleotides, the CDR3 is TGTGCCAGCACAGACCGGGCTGAAGCTTTCTTT. As protein: CASTDRAEAFF.

This clone has more than one count but fewer than ten. This rearrangement joins TRBV5-6 to TRBJ1-5; 7 positions match TRBD1. Germline V gives CDR1 SGHDT, CDR2 YYEEEE. Trimming cost V 3 bases and J 16 bases; bases outside gene matches: 13. This CDR3 is 13 amino acids long. The CDR3 protein is CASSSNIRDSLHF. The CDR3 DNA reads as TGTGCCAGCAGCTCCAACATTAGGGACAGTTTACATTTT.

The V call is TRBV2, the J call TRBJ2-5; perhaps TRBD1 as D (7 bases). The CDR3 runs 16 residues. Germline CDR1 and CDR2: SNHLY and FYNNEI. V dropped 6 bases and J dropped 1 base, with 18 bases sitting between them. In nucleotides, the CDR3 is TGTGCCAGCAGGAGGGGCGGGACAGCTGCCCAAGAGACCCAGTACTTC. Its protein is CASRRGGTAAQETQYF.

Only one count was recorded for this clone. The chain is built from TRBV5-6 and TRBJ2-3; D is possibly TRBD2 (5 bases). Trimming took off 0 bases at V and 5 bases at J, with 13 bases between the two ends. CDR3 length: 15 residues. Germline-derived CDR1 and CDR2 are SGHDT and YYEEEE. DNA for the CDR3: TGTGCCAGCAGCTTGGAGGGAGTTAAGCAAGATACGCAGTATTTT. Protein sequence: CASSLEGVKQDTQYF.

The rearrangement uses TRBV30 and TRBJ1-5, with D unresolved. V was pared by 1 base and J by 6 bases, with 10 bases between. The V gene's germline CDR1 is GTSNPN and CDR2 SVGIG (reference sequence). This CDR3 has 13 amino acids. DNA for the CDR3: TGTGCCTGGAGTGGGGCCGGGATTCAGCCCCAGCATTTT. Translating it yields CAWSGAGIQPQHF. The full variable domain, its missing parts supplied by reference TRBV30 and TRBJ1-5, is SQTIHQWPATLVQPVGSPLSLECTVEGTSNPNLYWYRQAAGRGLQLLFYSVGIGQISSEVPQNLSASRPQDRQFILSSKKLLLSDSGFYLCAWSGAGIQPQHFGDGTRLSIL.

This rearrangement joins TRBV18 to TRBJ2-3; maybe TRBD2 (6 bases). Trimming took off 4 bases at V and 0 bases at J, with 8 bases between the two ends. This CDR3 has 14 amino acids. Germline V CDR1 and CDR2: KGHSH, LQKENI. CDR3 amino acids: CASSLAASTDTQYF. The CDR3 nucleotides read TGTGCCAGCTCACTAGCGGCTAGCACAGATACGCAGTATTTT.

This chain joins TRBV10-3 and TRBJ2-7; 9 nucleotides line up with TRBD1. J lost 7 bases, V lost 4 bases, and 8 bases had no gene match. CDR1 ENHRY and CDR2 SYGVKD come from the germline V gene. This CDR3 contains 14 residues. This chain's CDR3 is CAISGGTGSVEQYF. The CDR3 bases are TGTGCCATCAGTGGGGGGACAGGGAGTGTGGAGCAGTACTTC.

This clone was detected only once. V usage is TRBV4-1 and J usage is TRBJ2-1; TRBD2 matches at 16 bases. This CDR3 is built from 19 residues. Germline V lookup: CDR1 MGHRA, CDR2 YSYEKL. V dropped 4 bases and J dropped 0; count of bases not matched to a gene: 6. The CDR3 DNA sequence: TGCGCCAGCAGCCTGGGACTAGCGGGGGGGATTAGCTCCTACAATGAGCAGTTCTTC. It specifies CASSLGLAGGISSYNEQFF.

This clone was picked up a small number of times. No DNA is shown, since the ends of the CDR3 on it are uncertain; the CDR3 is the one TCRdb lists. The chain uses TRBV6-6 and TRBJ1-6; whether TRBD1, the table's D call, matches the DNA was not checked. Germline V lookup: CDR1 MNHNY, CDR2 SVGAGI (reference sequence). Inclusive of both ends, the CDR3 amounts to 15 amino acids. CDR3 sequence: CASSTSGQNNSPLHF.

The V call is TRBV10-2, the J call TRBJ2-3; possibly TRBD1 for D (6 bases). The CDR3 runs 15 residues. Trimming removed 2 bases from V and 2 bases from J, with 11 bases in between. From germline, CDR1 is WSHSY and CDR2 SAAADI. Here the CDR3 reads CASSEPTGPTDTQYF. The CDR3 DNA reads as TGCGCCAGCAGTGAGCCAACAGGGCCCACAGATACGCAGTATTTT.

The J gene is TRBJ2-7, the V gene TRBV30; D not resolved. CDR1 is GTSNPN and CDR2 is SVGIG in the germline V gene (reference sequence). Trimming left V 2 bases short and J 1 base short, with 9 bases between. This CDR3 spans 13 amino acids. CDR3 bases: TGTGCCTGGAGTCCTCTTGTTTCCTACGAGCAGTACTTC. Its translation: CAWSPLVSYEQYF.

This rearrangement joins TRBV6-5 to TRBJ1-6, with D possibly TRBD1 on 5 matching bases. V was shortened by 2 bases and J by 9 bases, with 17 bases between the two germline ends. Germline V gene sequence: CDR1 MNHEY, CDR2 SVGAGI. The CDR3 is 16 residues long. The CDR3 sequence: CASSYQGGRERSPLHF. As DNA, the CDR3 is TGTGCCAGCAGTTACCAGGGCGGCAGGGAACGTTCACCCCTCCACTTT.